Given below is one T cell receptor beta chain in context. What it recognizes is unknown. This record belongs to a study of T-cell reconstitution after alpha-beta-depleted transplantation in children. Study observations and caveats: The authors attributed T-cell counts and diversity one year after transplant mostly to newly produced T cells. The origin of high day-60 TCRbeta diversity in some patients lay in surviving recipient T cells and thymic progenitors.

Construction of the TCRbeta library involved unique molecular identifiers. TCRdb ran MiXCR on the PCR reads and lists one entry per CDR3 protein. The table includes almost 600,000 distinct CDR3 sequences, 25% to 30% detected once. The CDR3 consists of 13 residues. V shed 3 bases and J 9 bases; nucleotides not matched to a gene: 5. Germline V gene sequence: CDR1 MGHDK, CDR2 SYGVNS. The source was PBMCs, collected before TCRalphabeta/CD19-depleted stem cell transplant. The sequence derives from a boy under two years old with Wiskott-Aldrich syndrome, due to receive a stem cell transplant. This rearrangement joins TRBV25-1 to TRBJ2-4; 7 nucleotides agree with TRBD1. The CDR3 region is CASSEDRFSIQYF. CDR3 in DNA: TGTGCCAGCAGTGAGGACAGGTTTAGCATTCAGTACTTC.